Listed below are T cell receptor beta chains from one sample, sequenced in a study of cytomegalovirus exposure and HLA in healthy donors. Only in-frame clones appear in the TCRdb table, and some are missing; sequencing was by immunoSEQ multiplex PCR. This sample yields tens of thousands of clones, of which roughly 87% are seen a single time; around 8% belongs to the top ten. The material sequenced was PBMCs. These receptor sequences come from a woman aged 40 to 50 in good health and CMV-seropositive. Both conserved end residues are part of each CDR3. The D gene is left open where the match is weak. Size is stated for part of the rows, as once, few or many counts, or as a class when the clone is expanded.

d_call | clone_size | j_call | v_call | cdr3_nt | cdr3_aa
NA | once | TRBJ2-7 | TRBV7-2 | TGTGCCAGCAGCTTAGGGTTTGCGGGTACCTACGAGCAGTACTTC | CASSLGFAGTYEQYF
NA | NA | TRBJ2-6 | TRBV19 | TGTGCCAGGGGCCAAGCCCCAGTCGTCTCTGGGGCCAACGTCCTGACTTTC | CARGQAPVVSGANVLTF
TRBD1 | NA | TRBJ2-7 | TRBV5-6 | TGTGCCAGCAGCTCCCAAGACGGGACAGGTAGATACGAGCAGTACTTC | CASSSQDGTGRYEQYF
TRBD2 | NA | TRBJ2-1 | TRBV25-1 | TGTGCCAGCAGTGAGTCGGGTCTTGCGGGAGGCTACAATGAGCAGTTCTTC | CASSESGLAGGYNEQFF
NA | once | TRBJ2-7 | TRBV6-6 | TGTGCCAGCAGTTATTACGGGGGAAGGGACGAGCAGTACTTC | CASSYYGGRDEQYF
TRBD1 | NA | TRBJ2-2 | TRBV14 | TGTGCCAGCAGACGGACAGGGTCGACCGGGGAGCTGTTTTTT | CASRRTGSTGELFF
TRBD1 | NA | TRBJ2-3 | TRBV27 | TGTGCCAGCAGTTCATACAGGGGAGTCACAGATACGCAGTATTTT | CASSSYRGVTDTQYF
NA | NA | TRBJ2-3 | TRBV19 | TGTGCCAGTAGTATCCGTCACCTCCTATCGGATACGCAGTATTTT | CASSIRHLLSDTQYF
NA | NA | TRBJ1-1 | TRBV7-2 | TGTGCCAGCAGCCCAGCGGGAGGGGGTGGGGTGAACACTGAAGCTTTCTTT | CASSPAGGGGVNTEAFF
TRBD2 | NA | TRBJ2-1 | TRBV6-1 | TGTGCCAGCAGTTCCCGGACTAGCGGGAACAATGAGCAGTTCTTC | CASSSRTSGNNEQFF
TRBD2 | NA | TRBJ2-2 | TRBV5-1 | TGCGCCAGCAGGTTATTCTCAGCGGGACTCACCGGGGAGCTGTTTTTT | CASRLFSAGLTGELFF